This TCR beta chain was profiled in a study of T cells in Graves' hyperthyroidism and ophthalmopathy. Uncontrolled infections, other autoimmune diseases, pregnancy or lactation led to exclusion of patients. Study outcomes and limitations: Ophthalmopathy was distinguished from stable hyperthyroidism by 13 V-J signatures. Ophthalmopathy got predicted by the model a median around 6.6 months before its onset.

In regard to this clonotype: The antigen is not known.

The germline gives CDR1 MGHDK, CDR2 SYGVNS. The CDR3 sequence is 15 residues long. V lost 3 bases to trimming and J lost 7 bases, with 15 bases between them. TCR beta CDR3 sequences were amplified from RNA transcripts. In the first-round RT-PCR of the TCR CDR3, the HTBI primer set was used. MiXCR, applied by TCRdb to the multiplex PCR reads, yields one record per CDR3 protein. The sample lists around 540,000 distinct CDR3 sequences; approximately 16% were seen once. The chain combines TRBV25-1 with TRBJ1-4; weak D call: TRBD1 (6 bases). Sequenced material: blood. The clonotype comes from a woman aged 25 to 45 with Graves' ophthalmopathy. The CDR3 nucleotides read TGTGCCAGCAGTGAGACGACAGGCTTCGCTGAAAAACTGTTTTTT. This gives the protein CASSETTGFAEKLFF.